Listed below are T cell receptor beta chains from one sample, sequenced in a study of cytomegalovirus exposure and HLA in healthy donors. Profiling relied on immunoSEQ multiplex PCR, and the TCRdb table lists in-frame clones only, not all of them. The profile shows 200,000 to 250,000 clones, approximately 87% of them singletons. The specimen sequenced was PBMCs. The origin of the receptors is a woman aged 18-30 years in good health and CMV-seronegative. The CDR3 runs from the conserved cysteine through the conserved F or W. Fields, in order: J gene, D gene, CDR3 length, V gene, CDR3 protein. The D gene is left open where the match is weak.

j_gene: TRBJ2-1; d_gene: NA; len: 15; v_gene: TRBV9; CDR3aa: CASSVRSVPYNEQFF
j_gene: TRBJ1-5; d_gene: TRBD1; len: 15; v_gene: TRBV6-1; CDR3aa: CASSYGQGRNQPQHF
j_gene: TRBJ1-1; d_gene: NA; len: 14; v_gene: TRBV29-1; CDR3aa: CSAGVGFLNTEAFF
j_gene: TRBJ1-5; d_gene: NA; len: 14; v_gene: TRBV28; CDR3aa: CASSYILSNQPQHF
j_gene: TRBJ2-3; d_gene: NA; len: 16; v_gene: TRBV6-1; CDR3aa: CASSGRLSSSTDTQYF
j_gene: TRBJ2-7; d_gene: NA; len: 14; v_gene: TRBV27; CDR3aa: CASSFSRGAYEQYF
j_gene: TRBJ1-2; d_gene: NA; len: 14; v_gene: TRBV6-1; CDR3aa: CASRTTQERDGYTF
j_gene: TRBJ1-1; d_gene: TRBD1; len: 13; v_gene: TRBV30; CDR3aa: CAWQQGTDTEAFF
j_gene: TRBJ2-7; d_gene: TRBD2; len: 15; v_gene: TRBV19; CDR3aa: CASSLPGGSSYEQYF
j_gene: TRBJ1-1; d_gene: NA; len: 14; v_gene: TRBV6-5; CDR3aa: CASSYAQGNTEAFF
j_gene: TRBJ1-5; d_gene: TRBD1; len: 15; v_gene: TRBV11-3; CDR3aa: CASSLGQSYNQPQHF
j_gene: TRBJ2-5; d_gene: TRBD2; len: 16; v_gene: TRBV4-1; CDR3aa: CASSRYRAGPQETQYF
j_gene: TRBJ1-5; d_gene: TRBD1; len: 15; v_gene: TRBV28; CDR3aa: CASSLTGEIDQPQHF
j_gene: TRBJ2-1; d_gene: NA; len: 14; v_gene: TRBV2; CDR3aa: CAKGGAGYNNEQFF
j_gene: TRBJ1-5; d_gene: NA; len: 13; v_gene: TRBV28; CDR3aa: CASQGDLNQPQHF
j_gene: TRBJ2-7; d_gene: NA; len: 14; v_gene: TRBV19; CDR3aa: CASSINGGPYEQYF
j_gene: TRBJ2-7; d_gene: NA; len: 13; v_gene: TRBV5-6; CDR3aa: CASSLVRGYEQYF
j_gene: TRBJ1-1; d_gene: NA; len: 15; v_gene: TRBV9; CDR3aa: CASSVVEGKNTEAFF
j_gene: TRBJ2-1; d_gene: NA; len: 14; v_gene: TRBV2; CDR3aa: CASSGTESYNEQFF
j_gene: TRBJ2-1; d_gene: NA; len: 15; v_gene: TRBV6-6; CDR3aa: CASSLGPSISNEQFF
j_gene: TRBJ2-7; d_gene: TRBD1; len: 13; v_gene: TRBV30; CDR3aa: CAWSVRTGAVVDF
j_gene: TRBJ1-1; d_gene: NA; len: 15; v_gene: TRBV4-1; CDR3aa: CASSQGPGLNTEAFF
j_gene: TRBJ2-1; d_gene: TRBD2; len: 16; v_gene: TRBV7-2; CDR3aa: CASSLPLAGVPNEQFF
j_gene: TRBJ1-2; d_gene: NA; len: 12; v_gene: TRBV9; CDR3aa: CASSVGHTDYTF
j_gene: TRBJ2-7; d_gene: NA; len: 14; v_gene: TRBV15; CDR3aa: CATSRDGGLYEQYF
j_gene: TRBJ1-2; d_gene: TRBD1; len: 14; v_gene: TRBV5-1; CDR3aa: CASSPMDRKDGYTF
j_gene: TRBJ1-2; d_gene: NA; len: 13; v_gene: TRBV7-9; CDR3aa: CASSPTGIDGYTF
j_gene: TRBJ2-5; d_gene: NA; len: 13; v_gene: TRBV2; CDR3aa: CATLAGNQETQYF
j_gene: TRBJ2-1; d_gene: NA; len: 15; v_gene: TRBV7-3; CDR3aa: CASSFDPSSYNEQFF
j_gene: TRBJ1-1; d_gene: TRBD1; len: 15; v_gene: TRBV28; CDR3aa: CASSFMRQGATEAFF
j_gene: TRBJ2-7; d_gene: TRBD2; len: 16; v_gene: TRBV6-1; CDR3aa: CASSEGVAGGPYEQYF